The 14 T cell receptor beta chains below all came from one sample that was sequenced in a study of T cell clones after liver transplantation. Profiled with immunoSEQ multiplex PCR; TCRdb holds only in-frame clones, not every one. The data show about 51,000 clones, 86% seen once. The specimen comprised CD8+ T cells from blood, sampled 12 months after liver transplant. The source is a human patient who received a liver transplant. The T cells may come from the graft donor.

In the case of this clone: Distinct nucleotide sequences in the sample also encode this CDR3. The V and J genes are TRBV5-1 and TRBJ1-5; D is unresolved. The CDR3 sequence is 13 residues long. V was trimmed by 1 base and J by 4 bases, leaving 6 bases between them. Germline V gives CDR1 SGHRS, CDR2 YFSETQ. CDR3 DNA: TGCGCCAGCAGCTTGACGGGTAATCAGCCCCAGCATTTT. It codes for CASSLTGNQPQHF.

The chain joins TRBV6-1 to TRBJ1-5; 7 bases are shared with TRBD1. After removal of 7 bases from V and 5 bases from J, the junction contained 8 bases not matched to a gene. From germline, CDR1 is MNHNS and CDR2 SASEGT. CDR3 length equals 14 residues. CDR3 sequence: CASNEGDSYQPQHF. The CDR3 DNA reads TGTGCCAGCAACGAAGGGGACAGCTATCAGCCCCAGCATTTT.

J is TRBJ2-2 and V is TRBV7-9, with D hard to call. The germline CDR1 and CDR2 sequences are SEHNR and FQNEAQ (reference sequence). Trimming shortened V by 5 bases and J by 6 bases, and 10 bases separated the two germline ends. The CDR3 extends over 13 amino acids. DNA of the CDR3: TGTGCCAGCAGCCCCAAGGGTCCCGGGGAGCTGTTTTTT. Translated, it gives CASSPKGPGELFF. Supplemented by reference TRBV7-9 and TRBJ2-2, the full variable domain reads DTGVSQNPRHKITKRGQNVTFRCDPISEHNRLYWYRQTLGQGPEFLTYFQNEAQLEKSRLLSDRFSAERPKGSFSTLEIQRTEQGDSAMYLCASSPKGPGELFFGEGSRLTVL.

The CDR3 reads CASSKGTGGQGNQPQHF. The DNA for the CDR3 is TGTGCCAGCAGCAAAGGGACAGGGGGCCAAGGCAATCAGCCCCAGCATTTT. The chain recombines TRBV21-1 with TRBJ1-5; TRBD1 is taken as the D call from the table, unchecked against the DNA. TRBV21-1 is deemed a pseudogene. The CDR3 sequence is 17 residues long.

This chain links TRBV19 with TRBJ1-1; TRBD1 matches 7 bases. V shed 5 bases and J 0 bases; nucleotides not matched to a gene: 6. This CDR3 has 15 amino acids. In germline, CDR1 is LNHDA, CDR2 SQIVND (reference sequence). Here the CDR3 reads CASSPGTEMNTEAFF. CDR3 DNA sequence: TGTGCCAGTAGTCCCGGGACAGAGATGAACACTGAAGCTTTCTTT.

The chain has TRBV5-1 and TRBJ2-2; 9 bases map to TRBD2. J was trimmed by 4 bases and V by 4 bases; bases with no gene match: 8. Germline lookup yields CDR1 SGHRS and CDR2 YFSETQ. The CDR3 extends over 16 amino acids. CDR3 sequence reads: CASSPGTSGFTGELFF. The CDR3 DNA is TGCGCCAGCAGCCCGGGAACTAGCGGGTTCACCGGGGAGCTGTTTTTT.

V is TRBV19 and J is TRBJ2-6; the D gene could be TRBD1 or TRBD2 (5 bases each). Germline assignment: CDR1 LNHDA and CDR2 SQIVND (reference sequence). The length of the CDR3 is 12 residues. V was cut by 5 bases and J by 9 bases, with 8 bases left in between. The chain's CDR3 is CASSPGSNVLTF. The CDR3 DNA reads TGTGCCAGTAGTCCAGGGAGCAACGTCCTGACTTTC. The whole variable domain, filled in from reference TRBV19 and TRBJ2-6, reads DGGITQSPKYLFRKEGQNVTLSCEQNLNHDAMYWYRQDPGQGLRLIYYSQIVNDFQKGDIAEGYSVSREKKESFPLTVTSAQKNPTAFYLCASSPGSNVLTFGAGSRLTVL.

The chain is built from TRBV9 and TRBJ2-3; 12 bases align to TRBD2. V dropped 4 bases and J dropped 5; count of bases not matched to a gene: 8. Germline CDR1 reads SGDLS; CDR2 reads YYNGEE. The CDR3 covers 16 residues. CDR3 bases: TGTGCCAGCAGCTATCAGACTAGCGGGAGAGGAGATACGCAGTATTTT. It specifies CASSYQTSGRGDTQYF.

V and J are TRBV27 and TRBJ1-5; D not resolved. This CDR3 has 15 residues. Germline CDR1 reads MNHEY; CDR2 reads SMNVEV (reference sequence). Trimming cost V 6 bases and J 3 bases, with 15 bases left between them. DNA of the CDR3: TGTGCCAGCAGCCCTGAACAGTTTAACAATCAGCCCCAGCATTTT. Its translation: CASSPEQFNNQPQHF.

The gene calls are TRBV27 and TRBJ2-7, with 7 bases fitting TRBD1. CDR3 length equals 15 residues. The junction had 7 bases not matched to a gene; V was cut back by 5 bases and J by 0 bases. Germline CDR1 MNHEY, CDR2 SMNVEV (reference sequence). CDR3 nucleotide sequence: TGTGCCAGCAGTCTGGGACAGTACCTCTCCTACGAGCAGTACTTC. It encodes CASSLGQYLSYEQYF.

This clone was seen once. CDR3 protein: CASSLTLAGSYNEQFF. The CDR3 region has the DNA TGCGCCAGCAGCTTAACTCTAGCGGGGTCCTACAATGAGCAGTTCTTC. The chain links TRBV5-1 to TRBJ2-1, with 9 bases identical to TRBD2. This CDR3 is 16 amino acids long. V lost 2 bases, J lost 1 base, and 4 bases stayed unmatched. The germline gives CDR1 SGHRS, CDR2 YFSETQ.

J is TRBJ2-5 and V is TRBV5-8, with 12 nucleotides matching TRBD1. Per germline, CDR1 SGHTS and CDR2 YDEGEE. The CDR3 spans 16 residues. V gave up 0 bases and J gave up 5 bases; unmatched junction bases: 5. CDR3 bases: TGTGCCAGCAGCTTGGTGGGACAGGGGGCATTGGAGACCCAGTACTTC. Residues: CASSLVGQGALETQYF.

The chain recombines TRBV28 with TRBJ2-3; D is possibly TRBD2 (5 bases). There are 14 residues in the CDR3. Germline V lookup: CDR1 MDHEN, CDR2 SYDVKM. V dropped 8 bases and J dropped 0 bases, with 12 bases sitting between them. CDR3 coding DNA: TGTGCCAGCTACGCTCCGGGGAGCACAGATACGCAGTATTTT. It is translated as CASYAPGSTDTQYF.

The J gene is TRBJ2-1, the V gene TRBV19, with TRBD2 matching over 9 bases. V trimming: 3 bases; J trimming: 4 bases; junction bases outside the gene matches: 4. CDR1 and CDR2 from the germline V gene are LNHDA and SQIVND (reference sequence). The CDR3 has 15 residues. CDR3: CASSISGSGYNEQFF. CDR3 bases: TGTGCCAGTAGTATTAGCGGGAGCGGATACAATGAGCAGTTCTTC. Drawing the rest from reference TRBV19 and TRBJ2-1, the complete variable domain is DGGITQSPKYLFRKEGQNVTLSCEQNLNHDAMYWYRQDPGQGLRLIYYSQIVNDFQKGDIAEGYSVSREKKESFPLTVTSAQKNPTAFYLCASSISGSGYNEQFFGPGTRLTVL.